This T cell receptor (beta chain) was observed in a study of blood T cell repertoires in COVID-19. Study-level background: Both acute and convalescent COVID-19 samples were obtained from the United States, Italy and Spain. Sample material is recorded as cDNA or gDNA derived from T cells, B-cell-depleted T cells, or PBMCs.

Of note for this clone: Compared with germline, one end of the junction differs, possibly owing to a read error.

CDR3 length: 14 residues. Germline V gives CDR1 LNHDA, CDR2 SQIVND (reference sequence). Authors' methods: Using reference gene primer amplification, nucleated cell counts were estimated. Only in-frame clones appear in the TCRdb table, and some are missing; sequencing was by immunoSEQ multiplex PCR. V and J calls and clone size are as listed in that table; D and trimming were resolved from the DNA. The data contain around 130,000 clones, around 77% of them singletons. The receptor's source is a human donor in a cohort sampled during active COVID-19. The sequencing sample was made of peripheral blood. This chain joins TRBV19 and TRBJ2-7, with a possible D match to TRBD1 (5 bases). CDR3 region: CTSSIERGSPEQYF. CDR3 coding DNA: TGTACCAGTAGTATTGAAAGGGGAAGTCCCGAGCAGTACTTC.